The clone carrying this TCR beta chain came up a few times. As yet, its antigen is unknown. Sorting based on CD45RO/CCR7/CD25/CD127/CD95/CD27 separated CD4+ naive, central memory, regulatory and stem cell-like memory cells. The data were taken from a study of beta chain features in type 1 diabetes. General observations from the study: A moderate, significant TCRB CDR3 shortening appeared in type 1 diabetes across four CD4+ subsets. Patients' naive, central memory and regulatory TCRB repertoires appeared more alike than those of healthy donors.

Germline CDR1 reads LNHNV; CDR2 reads YYDKDF (reference sequence). CDR3 size: 14 residues. The V end lost 5 bases, the J end lost 3 bases, and 13 bases lay between the germline ends. The investigators reverse transcribed all of the isolated RNA, so they sequenced expressed TCRB transcripts. Generated by immunoSEQ multiplex PCR, the TCRdb table keeps only in-frame clones and is missing some. The sample holds 130,000 or so clones, about 9.7% seen once. The origin of this receptor is a woman aged 40 to 49 in good health. The gene calls are TRBV15 and TRBJ1-2, with D unresolved. What was sequenced was central memory CD4+ T cells from blood. The CDR3 region has the DNA TGTGCCACCAGCGGCCGGATTCAGGACTATGGCTACACCTTC. This gives the protein CATSGRIQDYGYTF. The full variable domain, rest sourced from reference TRBV15 and TRBJ1-2, is DAMVIQNPRYQVTQFGKPVTLSCSQTLNHNVMYWYQQKSSQAPKLLFHYYDKDFNNEADTPDNFQSRRPNTSFCFLDIRSPGLGDTAMYLCATSGRIQDYGYTFGSGTRLTVV.